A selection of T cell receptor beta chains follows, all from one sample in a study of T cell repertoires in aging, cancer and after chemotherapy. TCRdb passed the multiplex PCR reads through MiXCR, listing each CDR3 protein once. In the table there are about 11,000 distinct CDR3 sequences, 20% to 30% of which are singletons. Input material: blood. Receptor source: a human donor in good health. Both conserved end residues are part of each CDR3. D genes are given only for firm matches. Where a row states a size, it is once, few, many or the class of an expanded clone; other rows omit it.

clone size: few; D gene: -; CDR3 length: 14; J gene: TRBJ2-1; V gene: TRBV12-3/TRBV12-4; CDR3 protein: CASSSTPTRNEQFF; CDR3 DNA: TGTGCCAGCAGTTCCACCCCGACTAGGAATGAGCAGTTCTTC
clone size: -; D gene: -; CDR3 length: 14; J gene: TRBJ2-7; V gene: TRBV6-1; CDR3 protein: CASSPRASSYEQYF; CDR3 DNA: TGTGCCAGCAGTCCTCGGGCTTCCTCCTACGAGCAGTACTTC
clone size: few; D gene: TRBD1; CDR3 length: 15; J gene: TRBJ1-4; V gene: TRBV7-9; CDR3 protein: CASSLTGRANEKLFF; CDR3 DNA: TGTGCCAGCAGCTTGACAGGGCGGGCTAATGAAAAACTGTTTTTT
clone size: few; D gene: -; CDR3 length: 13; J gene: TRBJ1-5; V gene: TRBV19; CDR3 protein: CASSIGENQPQHF; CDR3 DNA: TGTGCCAGTAGTATCGGGGAGAATCAGCCCCAGCATTTT
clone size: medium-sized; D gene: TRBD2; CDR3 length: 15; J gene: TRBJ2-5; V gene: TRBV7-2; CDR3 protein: CASSAGTSVQETQYF; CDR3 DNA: TGTGCCAGCAGCGCCGGGACTAGCGTCCAAGAGACCCAGTACTTC
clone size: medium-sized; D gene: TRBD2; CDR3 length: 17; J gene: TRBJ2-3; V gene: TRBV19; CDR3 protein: CASSRSGAAGGTDTQYF; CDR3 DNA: TGTGCCAGTAGCAGATCAGGTGCGGCGGGGGGCACAGATACGCAGTATTTT
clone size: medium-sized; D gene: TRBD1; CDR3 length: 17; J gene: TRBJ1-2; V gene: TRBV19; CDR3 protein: CASSSAAGTGGLYGYTF; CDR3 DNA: TGTGCCAGTAGTAGCGCCGCCGGGACAGGGGGCCTCTATGGCTACACCTTC
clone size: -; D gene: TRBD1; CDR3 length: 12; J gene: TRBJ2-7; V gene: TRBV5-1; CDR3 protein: CAGQGYSYEQYF; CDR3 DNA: TGCGCCGGACAGGGATACTCCTACGAGCAGTACTTC
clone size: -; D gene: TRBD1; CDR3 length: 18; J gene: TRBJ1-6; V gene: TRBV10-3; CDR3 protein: CAISETGTDPPRRYSLHF; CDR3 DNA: TGTGCCATCAGTGAGACCGGGACAGACCCTCCAAGAAGGTATTCCCTCCACTTT
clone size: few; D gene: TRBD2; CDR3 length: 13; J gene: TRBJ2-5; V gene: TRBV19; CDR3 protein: CASSGGVRETQYF; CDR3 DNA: TGTGCCAGTAGCGGGGGGGTTCGAGAGACCCAGTACTTC
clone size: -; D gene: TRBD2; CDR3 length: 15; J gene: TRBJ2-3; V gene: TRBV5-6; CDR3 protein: CASSDSGTATDTQYF; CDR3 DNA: TGTGCCAGCAGCGACAGCGGGACCGCCACAGATACGCAGTATTTT
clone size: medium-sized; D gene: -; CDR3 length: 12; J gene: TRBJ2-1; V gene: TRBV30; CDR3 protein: CAWSLGPNEQFF; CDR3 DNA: TGTGCCTGGAGTCTCGGCCCGAATGAGCAGTTCTTC
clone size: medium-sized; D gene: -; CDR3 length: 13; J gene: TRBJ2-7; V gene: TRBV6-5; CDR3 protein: CASHVGEGYEQYF; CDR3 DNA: TGTGCCAGCCACGTGGGGGAAGGCTACGAGCAGTACTTC
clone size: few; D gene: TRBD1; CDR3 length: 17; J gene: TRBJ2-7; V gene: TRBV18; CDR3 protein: CASSPDRVSPQFHEQYF; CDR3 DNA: TGTGCCAGCTCACCCGACAGGGTTAGTCCCCAGTTCCACGAGCAGTACTTC
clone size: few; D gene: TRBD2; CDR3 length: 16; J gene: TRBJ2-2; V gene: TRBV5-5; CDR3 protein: CASSLIASGATGELFF; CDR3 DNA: TGTGCCAGCAGCTTGATAGCTAGCGGGGCCACCGGGGAGCTGTTTTTT
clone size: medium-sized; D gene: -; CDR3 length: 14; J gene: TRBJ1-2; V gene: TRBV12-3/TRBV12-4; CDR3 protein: CASTSDGGDYGYTF; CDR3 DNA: TGTGCCAGCACCTCAGACGGTGGAGACTATGGCTACACCTTC
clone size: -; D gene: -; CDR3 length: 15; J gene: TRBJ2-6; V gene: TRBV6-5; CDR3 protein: CASSNTGSGANVLTF; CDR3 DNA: TGTGCCAGCAGTAATACAGGGTCAGGGGCCAACGTCCTGACTTTC
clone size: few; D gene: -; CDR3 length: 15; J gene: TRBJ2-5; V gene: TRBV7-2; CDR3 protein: CASSRRGGVWETQYF; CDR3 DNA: TGTGCCAGCAGCCGAAGGGGGGGGGTTTGGGAGACCCAGTACTTC
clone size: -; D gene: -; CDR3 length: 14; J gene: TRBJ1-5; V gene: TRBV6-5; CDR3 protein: CATRTVTSNQPQHF; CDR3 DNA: TGTGCCACCCGGACAGTCACTAGCAATCAGCCCCAGCATTTT
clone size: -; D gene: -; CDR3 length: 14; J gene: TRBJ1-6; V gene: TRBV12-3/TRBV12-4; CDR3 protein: CASSRQPPNSPLHF; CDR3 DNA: TGTGCCAGCAGTAGACAGCCTCCTAATTCACCCCTCCACTTT
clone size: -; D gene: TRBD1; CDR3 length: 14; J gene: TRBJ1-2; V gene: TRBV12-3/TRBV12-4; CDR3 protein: CASIIDRGKRGYTF; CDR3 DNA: TGTGCCAGCATTATAGACAGGGGAAAGAGGGGCTACACCTTC
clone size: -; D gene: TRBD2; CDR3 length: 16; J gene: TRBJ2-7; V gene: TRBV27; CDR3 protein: CASSPHLAGDTYEQYF; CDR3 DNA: TGTGCCAGCAGTCCGCATCTAGCGGGGGACACCTACGAGCAGTACTTC
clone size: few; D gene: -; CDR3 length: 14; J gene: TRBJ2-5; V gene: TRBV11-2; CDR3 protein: CASSPTGQIETQYF; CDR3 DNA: TGTGCCAGCAGCCCCACAGGACAGATAGAGACCCAGTACTTC
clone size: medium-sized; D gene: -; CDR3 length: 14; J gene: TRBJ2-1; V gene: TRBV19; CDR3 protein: CASSPQTRSNEQFF; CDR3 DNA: TGTGCCAGTAGTCCTCAGACTAGGTCTAATGAGCAGTTCTTC
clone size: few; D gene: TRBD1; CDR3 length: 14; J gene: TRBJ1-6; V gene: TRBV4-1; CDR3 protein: CASSQPDRGFPLHF; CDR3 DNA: TGCGCCAGCAGCCAACCGGACAGGGGATTCCCCCTCCACTTT
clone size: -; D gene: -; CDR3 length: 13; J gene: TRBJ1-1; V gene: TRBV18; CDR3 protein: CASSPTENTEAFF; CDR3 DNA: TGTGCCAGCTCACCGACAGAGAACACTGAAGCTTTCTTT
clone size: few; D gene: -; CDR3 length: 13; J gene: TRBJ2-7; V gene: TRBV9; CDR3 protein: CASSVAHGPEQYF; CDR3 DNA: TGTGCCAGCAGCGTAGCTCACGGCCCGGAGCAGTACTTC
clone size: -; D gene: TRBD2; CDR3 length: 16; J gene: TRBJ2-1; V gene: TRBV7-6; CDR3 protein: CASSGGSSGGYNEQFF; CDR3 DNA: TGTGCCAGCAGCGGTGGGTCTAGCGGGGGGTACAATGAGCAGTTCTTC
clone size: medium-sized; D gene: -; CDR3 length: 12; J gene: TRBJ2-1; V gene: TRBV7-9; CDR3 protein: CASSFSYNEQFF; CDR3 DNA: TGTGCCAGCAGCTTTAGCTACAATGAGCAGTTCTTC
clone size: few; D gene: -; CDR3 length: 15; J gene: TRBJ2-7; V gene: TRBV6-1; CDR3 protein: CASSEGTRSSYEQYF; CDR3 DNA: TGTGCCAGCAGTGAGGGGACGCGGAGCTCCTACGAGCAGTACTTC
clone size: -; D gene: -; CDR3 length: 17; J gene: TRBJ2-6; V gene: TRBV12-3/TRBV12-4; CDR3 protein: CASSLSVGLTGANVLTF; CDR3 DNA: TGTGCCAGCAGTTTATCGGTAGGACTGACTGGGGCCAACGTCCTGACTTTC
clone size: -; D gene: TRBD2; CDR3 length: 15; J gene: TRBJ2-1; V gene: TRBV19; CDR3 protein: CASQKTSGGIHEQFF; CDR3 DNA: TGTGCCAGCCAGAAGACTAGCGGGGGCATCCATGAGCAGTTCTTC
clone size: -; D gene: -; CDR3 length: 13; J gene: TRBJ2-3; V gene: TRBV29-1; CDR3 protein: CSVGETPTDTQYF; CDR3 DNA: TGCAGCGTTGGGGAGACACCCACAGATACGCAGTATTTT
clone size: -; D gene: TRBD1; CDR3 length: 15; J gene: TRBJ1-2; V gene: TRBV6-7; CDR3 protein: CASRGHRGADYGYTF; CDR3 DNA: TGTGCCAGCAGAGGACACAGGGGAGCGGACTATGGCTACACCTTC
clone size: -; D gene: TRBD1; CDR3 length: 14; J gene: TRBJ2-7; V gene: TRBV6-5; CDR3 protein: CASSNRGLTYEQYF; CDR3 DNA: TGTGCCAGCAGTAACAGGGGGCTGACCTACGAGCAGTACTTC
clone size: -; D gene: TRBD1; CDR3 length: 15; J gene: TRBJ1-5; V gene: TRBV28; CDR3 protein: CASSQDREGNQPQHF; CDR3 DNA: TGTGCCAGCAGTCAAGACAGGGAGGGTAATCAGCCCCAGCATTTT
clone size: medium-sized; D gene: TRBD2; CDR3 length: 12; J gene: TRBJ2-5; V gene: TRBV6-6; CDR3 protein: CASRGLAKTQYF; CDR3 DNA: TGTGCCAGCAGAGGACTAGCAAAGACCCAGTACTTC
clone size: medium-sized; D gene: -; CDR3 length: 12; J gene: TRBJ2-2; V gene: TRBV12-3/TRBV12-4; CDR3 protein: CASSFASGELFF; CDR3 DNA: TGTGCCAGCAGTTTTGCCTCCGGGGAGCTGTTTTTT
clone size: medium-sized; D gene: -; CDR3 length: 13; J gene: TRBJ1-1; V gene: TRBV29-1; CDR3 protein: CSVEHSMNTEAFF; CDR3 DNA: TGCAGCGTTGAGCACAGTATGAACACTGAAGCTTTCTTT
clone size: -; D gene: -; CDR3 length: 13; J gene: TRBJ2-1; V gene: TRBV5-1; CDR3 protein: CASSFGTNNEQFF; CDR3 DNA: TGCGCCAGCAGCTTCGGGACAAACAATGAGCAGTTCTTC
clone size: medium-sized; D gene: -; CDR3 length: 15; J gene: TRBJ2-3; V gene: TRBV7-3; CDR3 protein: CASSRLSRLTDTQYF; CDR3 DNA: TGTGCCAGCAGCCGCCTCTCCCGACTCACAGATACGCAGTATTTT
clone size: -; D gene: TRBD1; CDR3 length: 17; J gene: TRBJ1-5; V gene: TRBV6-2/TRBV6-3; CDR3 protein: CASSYSGVGGVGQPQHF; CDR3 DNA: TGTGCCAGCAGTTACTCGGGGGTAGGGGGCGTGGGGCAGCCCCAGCATTTT
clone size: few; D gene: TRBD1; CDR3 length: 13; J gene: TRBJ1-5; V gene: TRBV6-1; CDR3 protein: CASSETGREPQHF; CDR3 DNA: TGTGCCAGCAGTGAGACAGGGAGGGAGCCCCAGCATTTT
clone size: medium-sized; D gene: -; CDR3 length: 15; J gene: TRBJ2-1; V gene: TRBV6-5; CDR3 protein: CASTKTASSYNEQFF; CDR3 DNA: TGTGCCAGCACCAAGACAGCGAGCTCCTACAATGAGCAGTTCTTC
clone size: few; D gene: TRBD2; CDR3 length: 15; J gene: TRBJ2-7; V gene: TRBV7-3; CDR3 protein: CASSLLAGVSYEQYF; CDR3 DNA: TGTGCCAGCAGTTTACTAGCGGGGGTCTCCTACGAGCAGTACTTC
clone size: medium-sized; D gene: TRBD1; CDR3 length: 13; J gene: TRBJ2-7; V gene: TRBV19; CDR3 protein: CATSGTGGYEQYF; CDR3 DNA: TGTGCCACCTCCGGGACAGGGGGCTACGAGCAGTACTTC
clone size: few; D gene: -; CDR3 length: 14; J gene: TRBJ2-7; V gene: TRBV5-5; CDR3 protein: CASSLVSIEDEQYF; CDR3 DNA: TGTGCCAGCAGCTTGGTTTCTATCGAGGACGAGCAGTACTTC
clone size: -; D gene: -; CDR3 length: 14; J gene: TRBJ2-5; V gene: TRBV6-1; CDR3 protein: CASTSGQGLGTQYF; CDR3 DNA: TGTGCCAGCACGTCTGGGCAGGGTCTTGGGACCCAGTACTTC
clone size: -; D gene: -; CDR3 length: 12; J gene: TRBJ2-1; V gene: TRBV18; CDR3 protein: CASSPPGGEQFF; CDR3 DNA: TGTGCCAGCTCACCACCTGGGGGGGAGCAGTTCTTC
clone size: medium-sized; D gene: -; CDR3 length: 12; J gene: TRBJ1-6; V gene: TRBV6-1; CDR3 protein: CASMFVDSPLHF; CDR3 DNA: TGTGCCAGCATGTTTGTGGATTCACCCCTCCACTTT
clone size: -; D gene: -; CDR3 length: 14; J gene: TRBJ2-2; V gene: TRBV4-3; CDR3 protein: CASSQDRGTGELFF; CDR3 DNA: TGCGCCAGCAGCCAAGATCGGGGCACCGGGGAGCTGTTTTTT
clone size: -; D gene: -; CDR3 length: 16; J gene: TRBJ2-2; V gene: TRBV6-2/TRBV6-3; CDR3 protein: CASRALKGMNTGELFF; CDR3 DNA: TGTGCCAGCAGGGCCTTAAAAGGCATGAACACCGGGGAGCTGTTTTTT
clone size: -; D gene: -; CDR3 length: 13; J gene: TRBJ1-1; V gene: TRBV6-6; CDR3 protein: CASSGLSGTEAFF; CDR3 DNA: TGTGCCAGCAGTGGACTCAGCGGGACTGAAGCTTTCTTT
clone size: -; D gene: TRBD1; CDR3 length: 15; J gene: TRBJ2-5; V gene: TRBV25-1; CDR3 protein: CASSDRGPTQETQYF; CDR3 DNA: TGTGCCAGCAGTGACAGGGGGCCCACCCAAGAGACCCAGTACTTC
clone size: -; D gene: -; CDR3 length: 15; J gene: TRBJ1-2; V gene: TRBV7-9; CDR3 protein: CASSLKPPGNYGYTF; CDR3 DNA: TGTGCCAGCAGCTTAAAGCCCCCAGGGAACTATGGCTACACCTTC
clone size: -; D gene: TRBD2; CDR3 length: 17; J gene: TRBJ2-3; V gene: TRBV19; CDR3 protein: CASSIEGGGQGVGTQYF; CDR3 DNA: TGTGCCAGTAGTATAGAAGGCGGGGGGCAAGGCGTCGGTACGCAGTATTTT